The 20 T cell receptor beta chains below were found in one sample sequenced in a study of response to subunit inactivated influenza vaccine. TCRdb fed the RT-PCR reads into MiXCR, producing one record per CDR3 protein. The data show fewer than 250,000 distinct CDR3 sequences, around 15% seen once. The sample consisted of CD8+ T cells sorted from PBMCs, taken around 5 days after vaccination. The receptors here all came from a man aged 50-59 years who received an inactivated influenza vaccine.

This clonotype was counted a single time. CDR3 protein: CASRLTTRGLAQYF. DNA of the CDR3: TGTGCCAGCAGGTTGACGACTAGGGGACTGGCCCAGTACTTC. The chain employs TRBV27 and TRBJ2-5; tentatively, D is TRBD2 (6 bases). V dropped 6 bases and J dropped 9 bases, with 20 bases sitting between them. The CDR3 contains 14 residues. Germline-derived CDR1 and CDR2 are MNHEY and SMNVEV (reference sequence).

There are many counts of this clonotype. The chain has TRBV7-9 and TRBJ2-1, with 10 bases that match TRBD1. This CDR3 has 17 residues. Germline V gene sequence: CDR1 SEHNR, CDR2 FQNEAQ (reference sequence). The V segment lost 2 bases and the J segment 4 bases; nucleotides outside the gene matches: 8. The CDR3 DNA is TGTGCCAGCAGCTTACCCCTTGGGGACAGGGGATACAATGAGCAGTTCTTC. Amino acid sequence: CASSLPLGDRGYNEQFF. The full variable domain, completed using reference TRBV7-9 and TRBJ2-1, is DTGVSQNPRHKITKRGQNVTFRCDPISEHNRLYWYRQTLGQGPEFLTYFQNEAQLEKSRLLSDRFSAERPKGSFSTLEIQRTEQGDSAMYLCASSLPLGDRGYNEQFFGPGTRLTVL.

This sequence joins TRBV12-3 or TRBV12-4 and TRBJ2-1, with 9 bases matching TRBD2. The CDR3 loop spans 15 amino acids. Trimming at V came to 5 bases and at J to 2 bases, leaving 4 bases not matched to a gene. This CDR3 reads CASSASGDAYNEQFF. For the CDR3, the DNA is TGTGCCAGCAGTGCTAGCGGGGACGCCTACAATGAGCAGTTCTTC.

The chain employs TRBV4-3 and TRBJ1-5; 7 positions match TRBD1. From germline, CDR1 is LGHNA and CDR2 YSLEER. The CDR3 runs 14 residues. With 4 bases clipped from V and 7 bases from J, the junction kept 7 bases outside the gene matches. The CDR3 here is CASSPTGVGQPQHF. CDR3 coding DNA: TGCGCCAGCAGCCCAACAGGGGTTGGACAGCCCCAGCATTTT.

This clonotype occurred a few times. The CDR3 is CASSPAGGGDEQYF. The DNA of the CDR3 is TGTGCCAGCTCACCGGCAGGGGGCGGAGACGAGCAGTACTTC. The chain carries TRBV18 and TRBJ2-7, with 8 bases aligning to TRBD1. Germline V gene data show CDR1 as KGHSH and CDR2 as LQKENI. CDR3 length equals 14 residues. J was trimmed by 5 bases and V by 3 bases; bases with no gene match: 6.

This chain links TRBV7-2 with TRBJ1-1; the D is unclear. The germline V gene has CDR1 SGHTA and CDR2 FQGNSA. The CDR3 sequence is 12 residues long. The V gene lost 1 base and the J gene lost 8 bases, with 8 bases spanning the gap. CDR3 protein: CASSLGTPEAFF. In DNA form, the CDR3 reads TGTGCCAGCAGCTTAGGGACGCCAGAAGCTTTCTTT.

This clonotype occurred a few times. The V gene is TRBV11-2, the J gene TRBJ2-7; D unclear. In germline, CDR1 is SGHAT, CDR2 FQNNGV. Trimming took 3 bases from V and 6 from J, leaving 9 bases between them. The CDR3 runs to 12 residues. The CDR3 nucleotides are TGTGCCAGCAGCTTTCGTACCTCCGAGCAGTACTTC. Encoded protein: CASSFRTSEQYF.

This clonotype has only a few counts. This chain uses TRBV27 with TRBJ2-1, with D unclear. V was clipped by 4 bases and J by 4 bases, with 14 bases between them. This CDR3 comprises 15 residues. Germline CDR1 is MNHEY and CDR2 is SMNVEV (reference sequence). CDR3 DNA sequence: TGTGCCAGCAGTTCAGGATTGGGAAGGTACAATGAGCAGTTCTTC. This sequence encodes CASSSGLGRYNEQFF.

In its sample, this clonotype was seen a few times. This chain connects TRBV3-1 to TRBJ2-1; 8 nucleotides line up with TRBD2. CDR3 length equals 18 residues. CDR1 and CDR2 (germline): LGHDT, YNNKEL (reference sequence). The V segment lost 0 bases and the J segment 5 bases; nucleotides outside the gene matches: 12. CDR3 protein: CASSQEIAGGPPDNEQFF. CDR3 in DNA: TGTGCCAGCAGCCAAGAAATTGCGGGAGGACCCCCTGACAATGAGCAGTTCTTC.

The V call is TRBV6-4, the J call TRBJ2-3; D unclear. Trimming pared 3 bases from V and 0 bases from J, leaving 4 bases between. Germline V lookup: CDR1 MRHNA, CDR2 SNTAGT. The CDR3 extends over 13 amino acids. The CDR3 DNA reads TGTGCCAGCAGTGAAGCTAGCACAGATACGCAGTATTTT. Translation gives CASSEASTDTQYF.

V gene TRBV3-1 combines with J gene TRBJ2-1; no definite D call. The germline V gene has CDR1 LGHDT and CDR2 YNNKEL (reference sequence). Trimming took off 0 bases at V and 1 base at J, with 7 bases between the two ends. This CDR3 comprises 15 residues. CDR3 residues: CASSQDTGSYNEQFF. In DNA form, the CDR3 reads TGTGCCAGCAGCCAAGACACCGGGTCCTACAATGAGCAGTTCTTC.

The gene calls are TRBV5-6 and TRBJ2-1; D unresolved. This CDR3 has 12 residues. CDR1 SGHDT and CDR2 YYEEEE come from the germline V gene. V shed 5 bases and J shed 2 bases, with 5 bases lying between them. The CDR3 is CASRGTYNEQFF. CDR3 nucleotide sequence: TGTGCCAGCAGAGGCACCTACAATGAGCAGTTCTTC.

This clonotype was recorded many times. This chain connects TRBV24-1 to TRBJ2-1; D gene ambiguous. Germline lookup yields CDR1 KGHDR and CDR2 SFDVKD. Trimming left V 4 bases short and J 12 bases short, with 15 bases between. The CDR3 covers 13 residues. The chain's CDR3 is CATSEEARVGQFF. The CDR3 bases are TGTGCCACCAGTGAAGAGGCCCGAGTCGGGCAGTTCTTC.

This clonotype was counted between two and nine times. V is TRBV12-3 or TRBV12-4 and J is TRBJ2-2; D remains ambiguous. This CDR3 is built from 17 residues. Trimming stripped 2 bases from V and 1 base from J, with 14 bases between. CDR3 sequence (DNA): TGTGCCAGCAGTTTACCAGTTCCCACCCGGAACACCGGGGAGCTGTTTTTT. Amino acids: CASSLPVPTRNTGELFF.

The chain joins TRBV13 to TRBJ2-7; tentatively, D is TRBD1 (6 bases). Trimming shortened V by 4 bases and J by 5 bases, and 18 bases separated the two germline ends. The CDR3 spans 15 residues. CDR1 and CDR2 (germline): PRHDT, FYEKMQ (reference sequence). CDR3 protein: CASSSRTVNNHEQYF. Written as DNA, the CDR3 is TGTGCCAGCAGCTCCCGGACAGTTAACAACCACGAGCAGTACTTC.

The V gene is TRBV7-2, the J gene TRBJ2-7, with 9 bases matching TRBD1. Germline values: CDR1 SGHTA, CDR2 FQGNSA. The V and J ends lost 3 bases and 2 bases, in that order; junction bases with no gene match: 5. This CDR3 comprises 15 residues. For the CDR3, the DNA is TGTGCCAGCAGCTTCTCCGGGACAGGGACCTACGAGCAGTACTTC. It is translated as CASSFSGTGTYEQYF. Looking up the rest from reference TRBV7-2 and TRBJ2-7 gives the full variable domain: GAGVSQSPSNKVTEKGKDVELRCDPISGHTALYWYRQSLGQGLEFLIYFQGNSAPDKSGLPSDRFSAERTGGSVSTLTIQRTQQEDSAVYLCASSFSGTGTYEQYFGPGTRLTVT.

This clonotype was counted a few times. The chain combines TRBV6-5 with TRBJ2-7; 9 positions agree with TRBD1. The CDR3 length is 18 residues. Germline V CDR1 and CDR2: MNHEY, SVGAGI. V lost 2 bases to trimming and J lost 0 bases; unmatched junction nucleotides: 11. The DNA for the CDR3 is TGTGCCAGCAGTTACGTCCGCCCGGGACAGGGCTTCTCCTACGAGCAGTACTTC. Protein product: CASSYVRPGQGFSYEQYF.

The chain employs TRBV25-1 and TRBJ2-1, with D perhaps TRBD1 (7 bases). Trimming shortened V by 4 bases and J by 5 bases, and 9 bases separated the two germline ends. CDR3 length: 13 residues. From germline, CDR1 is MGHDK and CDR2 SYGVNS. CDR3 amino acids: CASSGRGDNEQFF. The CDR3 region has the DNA TGTGCCAGCAGTGGCAGGGGGGACAATGAGCAGTTCTTC.

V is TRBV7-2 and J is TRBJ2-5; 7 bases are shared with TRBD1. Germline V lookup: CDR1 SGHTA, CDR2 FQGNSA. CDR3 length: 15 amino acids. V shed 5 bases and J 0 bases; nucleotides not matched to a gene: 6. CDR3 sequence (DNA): TGTGCCAGCAGCCTCGGGACAGACTACCAAGAGACCCAGTACTTC. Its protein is CASSLGTDYQETQYF.

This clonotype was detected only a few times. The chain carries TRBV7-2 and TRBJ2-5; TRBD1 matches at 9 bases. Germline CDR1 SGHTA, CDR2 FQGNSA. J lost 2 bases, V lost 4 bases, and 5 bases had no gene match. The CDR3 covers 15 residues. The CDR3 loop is CASSSDRGIQETQYF. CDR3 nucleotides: TGTGCCAGCAGCTCGGACAGGGGAATTCAAGAGACCCAGTACTTC.